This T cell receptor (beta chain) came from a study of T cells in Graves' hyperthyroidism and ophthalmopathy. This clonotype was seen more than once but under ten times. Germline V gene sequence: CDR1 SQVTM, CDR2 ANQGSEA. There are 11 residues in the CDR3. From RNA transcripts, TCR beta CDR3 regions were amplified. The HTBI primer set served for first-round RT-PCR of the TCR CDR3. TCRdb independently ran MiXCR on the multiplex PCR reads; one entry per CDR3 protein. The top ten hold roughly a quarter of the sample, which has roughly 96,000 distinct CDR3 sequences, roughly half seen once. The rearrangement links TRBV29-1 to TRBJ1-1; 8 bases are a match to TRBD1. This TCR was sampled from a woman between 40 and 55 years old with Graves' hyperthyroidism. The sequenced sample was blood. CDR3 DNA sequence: TGCAGGCGAACAGGGGGCACTGAAGCTTTCTTT. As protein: CRRTGGTEAFF.